These T cell receptor beta chains were read from a single sample in a study of vaccination and CD4 T cells after COVID-19. TCRdb re-called the PCR reads through MiXCR, storing one row per CDR3 protein. The data show around 4,500 distinct CDR3 sequences, under 75% seen once. These receptors' antigens are unknown. Sequencing used CD4+ T cells from blood, cultured in vitro. These receptors were obtained from a human donor in good health. Each CDR3 is given with its conserved first and last residue. Fields, in order: V gene, clone size, D gene, J gene, CDR3 protein, CDR3 DNA. A D gene is named only where the DNA matches it firmly. Part of the rows lack a size; the others show once, few, many or a class for expanded clones.

v_call: TRBV24-1
clone_size: few
d_call: NA
j_call: TRBJ2-7
cdr3_aa: CATSDFDEQYF
cdr3_nt: TGTGCCACCAGTGATTTCGACGAGCAGTACTTC

v_call: TRBV15
clone_size: NA
d_call: TRBD2
j_call: TRBJ2-6
cdr3_aa: CATSRIAGVSGANVLTF
cdr3_nt: TGTGCCACCAGCAGAATAGCGGGAGTGTCTGGGGCCAACGTCCTGACTTTC

v_call: TRBV6-5
clone_size: NA
d_call: NA
j_call: TRBJ2-5
cdr3_aa: CASSYDSNPGETQYF
cdr3_nt: TGTGCCAGCAGTTACGACAGCAACCCGGGGGAGACCCAGTACTTC

v_call: TRBV6-1
clone_size: NA
d_call: NA
j_call: TRBJ2-3
cdr3_aa: CASSPMIPSSDTQYF
cdr3_nt: TGTGCCAGCAGTCCTATGATCCCGTCATCCGATACGCAGTATTTT

v_call: TRBV7-9
clone_size: few
d_call: NA
j_call: TRBJ1-2
cdr3_aa: CASSPSGQLGYTF
cdr3_nt: TGTGCCAGCAGCCCATCCGGACAACTTGGCTACACCTTC

v_call: TRBV11-2
clone_size: NA
d_call: NA
j_call: TRBJ1-6
cdr3_aa: CASSLDPTRGSPLHF
cdr3_nt: TGTGCCAGCAGCTTAGATCCGACGAGGGGATCACCCCTCCACTTT

v_call: TRBV6-1
clone_size: few
d_call: NA
j_call: TRBJ1-1
cdr3_aa: CASVEQGKEYAEAFF
cdr3_nt: TGTGCCAGCGTTGAACAGGGAAAGGAGTATGCTGAAGCTTTCTTT

v_call: TRBV9
clone_size: NA
d_call: TRBD1
j_call: TRBJ1-1
cdr3_aa: CASSREGQGNTEAFF
cdr3_nt: TGTGCCAGCAGTCGTGAGGGACAGGGGAACACTGAAGCTTTCTTT

v_call: TRBV12-3/TRBV12-4
clone_size: NA
d_call: NA
j_call: TRBJ2-2
cdr3_aa: CASSFVGINTGELFF
cdr3_nt: TGTGCCAGCAGTTTTGTGGGAATCAACACCGGGGAGCTGTTTTTT

v_call: TRBV2
clone_size: NA
d_call: NA
j_call: TRBJ2-1
cdr3_aa: CASSVGLLSYNEQFF
cdr3_nt: TGTGCCAGCAGTGTGGGTCTCCTCTCCTACAATGAGCAGTTCTTC

v_call: TRBV28
clone_size: once
d_call: NA
j_call: TRBJ1-4
cdr3_aa: CASSSGAGNEKLFF
cdr3_nt: TGTGCCAGCAGTAGCGGGGCGGGGAATGAAAAACTGTTTTTT

v_call: TRBV7-2
clone_size: NA
d_call: TRBD2
j_call: TRBJ2-2
cdr3_aa: CASSLARRASGGAVTGELFF
cdr3_nt: TGTGCCAGCAGCTTAGCTCGTAGGGCTAGCGGGGGGGCAGTCACCGGGGAGCTGTTTTTT

v_call: TRBV7-2
clone_size: once
d_call: NA
j_call: TRBJ1-1
cdr3_aa: CASSLGDTTSAAFF
cdr3_nt: TGTGCCAGCAGCTTAGGGGACACCACTTCGGCGGCTTTCTTT

v_call: TRBV2
clone_size: few
d_call: TRBD2
j_call: TRBJ2-3
cdr3_aa: CASSEGGLGLPDTQYF
cdr3_nt: TGTGCCAGCAGTGAAGGGGGACTAGGGCTGCCAGATACGCAGTATTTT

v_call: TRBV19
clone_size: NA
d_call: NA
j_call: TRBJ1-1
cdr3_aa: CASSRDSAFVTEAFF
cdr3_nt: TGTGCCAGTAGTCGTGACAGTGCATTTGTTACTGAAGCTTTCTTT

v_call: TRBV15
clone_size: few
d_call: NA
j_call: TRBJ1-2
cdr3_aa: CATSRTYSPGYTF
cdr3_nt: TGTGCCACCAGCAGGACTTATTCCCCCGGCTACACCTTC

v_call: TRBV18
clone_size: NA
d_call: NA
j_call: TRBJ2-5
cdr3_aa: CASSPSPNQETQYF
cdr3_nt: TGTGCCAGCTCACCATCCCCTAACCAAGAGACCCAGTACTTC

v_call: TRBV7-9
clone_size: large
d_call: NA
j_call: TRBJ1-4
cdr3_aa: CASSHRTPVTEKLFF
cdr3_nt: TGTGCCAGCAGCCACCGGACGCCGGTTACCGAGAAACTGTTTTTT

v_call: TRBV11-2
clone_size: NA
d_call: NA
j_call: TRBJ2-1
cdr3_aa: CASSLGGPLGNEQFF
cdr3_nt: TGTGCCAGCAGCTTAGGTGGTCCGCTGGGGAATGAGCAGTTCTTC

v_call: TRBV6-1
clone_size: NA
d_call: NA
j_call: TRBJ2-4
cdr3_aa: CASSPQVAKNIQYF
cdr3_nt: TGTGCCAGCAGCCCTCAGGTAGCCAAAAACATTCAGTACTTC